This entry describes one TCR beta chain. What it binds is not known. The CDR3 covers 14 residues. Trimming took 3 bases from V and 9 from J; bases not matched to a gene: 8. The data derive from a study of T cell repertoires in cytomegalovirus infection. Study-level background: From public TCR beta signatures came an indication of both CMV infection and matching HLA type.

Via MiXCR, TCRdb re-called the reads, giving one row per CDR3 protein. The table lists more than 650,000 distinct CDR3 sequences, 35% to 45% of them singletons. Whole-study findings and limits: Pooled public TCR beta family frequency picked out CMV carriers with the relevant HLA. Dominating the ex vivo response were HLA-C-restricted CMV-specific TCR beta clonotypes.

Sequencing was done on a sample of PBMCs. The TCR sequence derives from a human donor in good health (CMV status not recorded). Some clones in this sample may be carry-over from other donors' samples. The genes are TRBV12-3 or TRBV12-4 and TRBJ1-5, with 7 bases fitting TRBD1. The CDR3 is CASSFEDRLMPQHF. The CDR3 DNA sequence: TGTGCCAGCAGTTTTGAGGACAGGCTAATGCCCCAGCATTTT.